This T cell receptor beta chain was captured in a study of vaccination and CD4 T cells after COVID-19. Study-level background: Each control culture was treated with a CEFX pool, an HIV-1 Nef pool, or no peptide.

Treatment of the sample: roughly 11-day PBMC culture with coronavirus spike peptide pools or control peptides (ViraFEST assay). ViraFEST expanded antigen-specific T cells with peptide pools, then sequenced TCRs. The CDR3 is made up of 15 amino acids. V dropped 2 bases and J dropped 4 bases, with 12 bases sitting between them. In regard to this clonotype: What it binds is unknown.

The assay that was used to sequence DNA from cultured CD4+ T cells was the Oncomine TCR Beta short-read assay. TCRdb reprocessed the PCR reads via MiXCR and lists one record per CDR3 protein. The data contain about 1,700 distinct CDR3 sequences, nearly 70% of them singletons. The chain combines TRBV12-3 or TRBV12-4 with TRBJ1-5, with a weak D call TRBD1 (5 bases). The TCR sequence derives from a human donor who had recovered from COVID-19. Sequenced material: CD4+ T cells from blood, cultured in vitro, taken after SARS-CoV-2 vaccination. The CDR3 here is CASSLTGRSNQPQHF. In DNA, the CDR3 is TGTGCCAGCAGTTTAACAGGTCGGAGTAATCAGCCCCAGCATTTT.